This TCR beta chain is from a study of blood T cell repertoires in COVID-19. At the level of the study: Specimens from acute and convalescent COVID-19 originated in the United States, Italy and Spain. T cells, B-cell-depleted T cells, or PBMCs provided the cDNA or gDNA that served as material.

Under the authors' procedure: How many nucleated cells were present was estimated from reference gene primer amplification. Data came from immunoSEQ multiplex PCR; TCRdb stores just in-frame clones and leaves some out. That table is the source of V, J and clone size, and D and trimming were worked out from the DNA. The top ten clones hold over 6.5% of a sample with roughly 150,000 clones, 60% to 80% of them seen once. The CDR3 consists of 15 residues. Trimming removed 4 bases from V and 1 base from J, with 11 bases in between. The V gene's germline CDR1 is SGHTA and CDR2 FQGNSA. The chain carries TRBV7-2 and TRBJ2-1; possibly TRBD1 for D (5 bases). Material: peripheral blood. The TCR originated in a middle-aged man with active or convalescent COVID-19. CDR3 loop: CASSWSGASYNEQFF. CDR3 coding DNA: TGTGCCAGCAGCTGGAGTGGGGCATCCTACAATGAGCAGTTCTTC.